This T cell receptor beta chain was recovered during a study of blood T cell repertoires in COVID-19. Authors' methods: Reference gene primer amplification in the assay estimated nucleated cell counts. Sequencing was performed with immunoSEQ multiplex PCR; in TCRdb, only in-frame clones are kept and a portion is missing. From that table come the V and J calls and clone size; the DNA was used to work out D and trimming. The sample lists hundreds of thousands of clones; around 91% were seen once. Adults between roughly 18 and 89 years of age took part from fewer than 30 US areas. Cohort assignment relied on participant-reported clinical history. Donors in Cohort 3 counted as recovered after two negative PCRs, clearance, or symptom resolution. Germline CDR1 PRHDT, CDR2 FYEKMQ (reference sequence). V was trimmed by 5 bases and J by 3 bases, leaving 10 bases between them. CDR3 length: 13 amino acids.

Material for sequencing was PBMCs or T cells enriched from blood (not recorded which). The chain uses TRBV13 and TRBJ1-2, with D perhaps matching TRBD1 (5 bases). The sequence derives from a young man who had recovered from COVID-19. The CDR3 DNA reads TGTGCCAGCAGCCCCGACAGCGACTATGGCTACACCTTC. It encodes CASSPDSDYGYTF.